The rows below give T cell receptor beta chains drawn from one sample of a study of control samples from healthy donors and cancer patients. The protocol was immunoSEQ multiplex PCR, while the TCRdb copy is restricted to in-frame clones and leaves out a portion. The sample shows 100,000 to 150,000 clones, around nine tenths of them seen only once. Sequencing input: blood. The origin of the receptors is a man aged 18 to 29 in good health. CDR3s include the opening cysteine and the closing phenylalanine or tryptophan. D genes are given only for firm matches. Clone size is not always given. Where it is, it says once, few, many or a class for expanded clones.

few TRBD1 TRBJ1-6 TRBV5-1 CASSSTGTGNSPLHF TGCGCCAGCAGCTCGACCGGGACAGGGAATTCACCCCTCCACTTT
NA TRBD1 TRBJ1-2 TRBV29-1 CSVEDQSQGGNGYTF TGCAGCGTTGAAGATCAGTCACAGGGGGGAAATGGCTACACCTTC
NA NA TRBJ1-2 TRBV6-7 CASSTRGGYGYTF TGTGCCAGCAGTACCCGGGGTGGCTATGGCTACACCTTC
NA NA TRBJ2-7 TRBV5-6 CASSLGTVSYEQYF TGTGCCAGCAGCTTAGGGACCGTCTCCTACGAGCAGTACTTC
NA NA TRBJ2-3 TRBV6-5 CASSALAGVADTQYF TGTGCGAGCAGCGCCCTTGCAGGGGTCGCAGATACGCAGTATTTT
NA NA TRBJ1-5 TRBV19 CASSWQDGNQPQHF TGTGCCAGTAGTTGGCAGGATGGCAATCAGCCCCAGCATTTT
NA NA TRBJ1-1 TRBV2 CASGLGTEAFF TGTGCCAGCGGATTAGGGACTGAAGCTTTCTTT
NA NA TRBJ1-2 TRBV30 CATGRGGYGYTF TGTGCGACGGGCAGGGGCGGCTATGGCTACACCTTC
NA TRBD2 TRBJ2-1 TRBV5-4 CASSRGLAGGRGLNEQFF TGTGCCAGCAGCCGGGGACTAGCGGGGGGGCGAGGGCTCAATGAGCAGTTCTTC
few NA TRBJ2-7 TRBV28 CASKRSYEQYF TGTGCCAGCAAGAGGTCCTACGAGCAGTACTTC
few NA TRBJ1-2 TRBV5-6 CASSPVGAYGYTF TGTGCCAGCAGCCCGGTAGGGGCCTATGGCTACACCTTC
NA NA TRBJ2-7 TRBV5-1 CASSPTTFAGAEQYF TGCGCCAGCAGCCCCACGACGTTTGCCGGGGCCGAGCAGTACTTC
NA NA TRBJ1-2 TRBV6-1 CASSEGGGARYFGYGYTF TGTGCCAGCAGTGAAGGTGGGGGGGCGAGGTATTTCGGCTATGGCTACACCTTC
NA NA TRBJ1-1 TRBV2 CASSSDGNTEAFF TGTGCCAGCAGTTCGGACGGGAACACTGAAGCTTTCTTT
NA NA TRBJ1-4 TRBV3-1/TRBV3-2 CASSQRTVATNEKLFF TGTGCCAGCAGCCAAAGGACAGTCGCAACTAATGAAAAACTGTTTTTT
once NA TRBJ2-7 TRBV27 CASSYGGNYEQYF TGTGCCAGCAGTTACGGGGGAAACTACGAGCAGTACTTC
NA NA TRBJ2-7 TRBV14 CASSQSYEQYF TGTGCCAGCAGCCAATCCTACGAGCAGTACTTC
NA NA TRBJ2-1 TRBV7-9 CASSPGGGQHNEQFF TGTGCCAGCAGCCCAGGTGGAGGACAGCACAATGAGCAGTTCTTC
NA NA TRBJ1-1 TRBV5-1 CASSHSLNTEAFF TGCGCCAGCAGCCACTCCTTGAACACTGAAGCTTTCTTT
NA NA TRBJ2-1 TRBV2 CASSEARLRGGQGNEQFF TGTGCCAGCAGTGAAGCGCGTCTGCGGGGGGGACAGGGGAATGAGCAGTTCTTC
NA TRBD2 TRBJ2-5 TRBV10-3 CAISESGGAAETQYF TGTGCCATCAGTGAGTCGGGAGGGGCCGCAGAGACCCAGTACTTC
once NA TRBJ1-3 TRBV27 CASSPRRDGNTIYF TGTGCCAGCAGTCCCCGCAGGGACGGAAACACCATATATTTT
NA NA TRBJ1-4 TRBV4-1 CASSPPPKATNEKLFF TGCGCCAGCAGCCCGCCGCCCAAAGCAACTAATGAAAAACTGTTTTTT
NA NA TRBJ2-5 TRBV7-9 CASSSLGLQETQYF TGTGCCAGCAGCTCCCTGGGACTTCAAGAGACCCAGTACTTC
once NA TRBJ1-1 TRBV6-5 CASSYIASARTEAFF TGTGCCAGCAGTTACATCGCATCCGCCAGAACTGAAGCTTTCTTT
NA NA TRBJ1-6 TRBV7-6 CASSRGVYNSPLHF TGTGCCAGCAGCAGGGGGGTCTATAATTCACCCCTCCACTTT
NA NA TRBJ1-4 TRBV19 CASSIGGQGGEKLFF TGTGCCAGTAGTATCGGGGGGCAGGGAGGCGAAAAACTGTTTTTT
NA TRBD1 TRBJ2-7 TRBV6-5 CASRGQGTEQYF TGTGCCAGCAGGGGACAGGGGACCGAGCAGTACTTC
NA NA TRBJ2-2 TRBV11-1 CASSYPAPQDTGELFF TGTGCCAGCAGCTACCCCGCCCCCCAGGACACCGGGGAGCTGTTTTTT
NA TRBD2 TRBJ2-1 TRBV6-5 CASSNRLAGGYEQFF TGTGCCAGCAGTAATCGACTAGCGGGGGGCTATGAGCAGTTCTTC
NA TRBD2 TRBJ2-2 TRBV5-4 CASSPRAGGYDTGELFF TGTGCCAGCAGCCCCAGGGCGGGGGGGTATGACACCGGGGAGCTGTTTTTT
NA NA TRBJ2-2 TRBV21-1 CASIWGRTKPLYTGELFF TGTGCCAGCATCTGGGGAAGGACTAAACCCCTTTACACCGGGGAGCTGTTTTTT
NA NA TRBJ1-3 TRBV7-9 CASSLVSLGARSGNTIYF TGTGCCAGCAGCTTAGTCAGTTTGGGCGCTCGCTCTGGAAACACCATATATTTT
NA NA TRBJ2-2 TRBV9 CASSVDPDTGELFF TGTGCCAGCAGCGTAGACCCCGACACCGGGGAGCTGTTTTTT
NA NA TRBJ1-6 TRBV6-1 CASSEVPGFNNSPLHF TGTGCCAGCAGTGAAGTTCCGGGGTTCAATAATTCACCCCTCCACTTT
NA NA TRBJ1-5 TRBV7-2 CASSLDAGIQPQHF TGTGCCAGCAGCTTAGACGCGGGGATCCAGCCCCAGCATTTT
NA NA TRBJ2-2 TRBV9 CASSPGQRVTGELFF TGTGCCAGCAGCCCCGGACAGAGGGTCACCGGGGAGCTGTTTTTT